Each of the 6 T cell receptor beta chains below was sequenced from the same sample in a study of T cell responses to AZD1222 COVID-19 vaccine. Using immunoSEQ multiplex PCR, the repertoire was profiled, and TCRdb retains in-frame clones only, with some absent. The sample shows approximately 96,000 clones, 86% of them seen only once. Sample: peripheral blood, taken 28 days after the second AZD1222 dose. These TCRs come from an adult who received the AZD1222 COVID-19 vaccine.

The chain links TRBV6-1 to TRBJ2-3, with 11 bases that match TRBD2. The germline CDR1 and CDR2 sequences are MNHNS and SASEGT. The CDR3 length is 18 residues. V lost 0 bases to trimming and J lost 1 base; unmatched junction nucleotides: 6. The CDR3: CASSEARTSGWGTDTQYF. The DNA of the CDR3 is TGTGCCAGCAGTGAAGCGAGGACTAGCGGGTGGGGCACAGATACGCAGTATTTT.

The chain has TRBV5-1 and TRBJ2-3; D is possibly TRBD2 (6 bases). Germline CDR1 and CDR2: SGHRS and YFSETQ. CDR3 length: 14 residues. The V and J ends lost 2 bases and 1 base respectively, with 8 bases between them. In nucleotides, the CDR3 is TGCGCCAGCAGCTTAGCGGGCCGCACAGATACGCAGTATTTT. Translating gives CASSLAGRTDTQYF.

The CDR3 loop reads CASSRAGSGGSYEQYF. The CDR3 bases are TGCGCCAGCAGCCGCGCGGGGTCTGGGGGCTCCTACGAGCAGTACTTC. The V and J genes are TRBV5-1 and TRBJ2-7; D may be TRBD2 (6 bases). CDR1 is SGHRS and CDR2 is YFSETQ in the germline V gene. V was trimmed by 4 bases and J by 0 bases, leaving 17 bases between them. The CDR3 has 16 amino acids. Complete variable domain (other parts from reference TRBV5-1 and TRBJ2-7): KAGVTQTPRYLIKTRGQQVTLSCSPISGHRSVSWYQQTPGQGLQFLFEYFSETQRNKGNFPGRFSGRQFSNSRSEMNVSTLELGDSALYLCASSRAGSGGSYEQYFGPGTRLTVT.

CDR3 protein: CASSTPGLAGGDQYF. The CDR3 region has the DNA TGTGCCAGTAGTACTCCGGGACTAGCGGGGGGGGACCAGTACTTC. The rearrangement uses TRBV19 and TRBJ2-5; 16 bases fit TRBD2. CDR1 is LNHDA, CDR2 SQIVND, per germline (reference sequence). The junction had 6 bases not matched to a gene; V was cut back by 4 bases and J by 10 bases. CDR3 length equals 15 residues.

The chain has TRBV6-5 and TRBJ1-5; D uncertain. The germline V gene encodes CDR1 MNHEY and CDR2 SVGAGI. With 8 bases removed from V and 0 bases from J, the gap between germline ends came to 8 bases. This CDR3 has 13 residues. CDR3 coding DNA: TGTGCCAGCGCGTCAAATAGCAATCAGCCCCAGCATTTT. Its protein is CASASNSNQPQHF.

V and J are TRBV7-2 and TRBJ1-2, with TRBD1 as a possible D gene (5 bases). Germline V gene data show CDR1 as SGHTA and CDR2 as FQGNSA. Trimming cost V 2 bases and J 5 bases, with 21 bases left between them. This CDR3 is 17 amino acids long. CDR3 bases: TGTGCCAGCAGCTTATTTGGGTCCGGGGCTCCTGGTTATGGCTACACCTTC. Translation: CASSLFGSGAPGYGYTF.